The sequence of this TCR beta chain was determined in a study of blood T cell repertoires in COVID-19. Study-level background: There were acute and convalescent COVID-19 samples, and they came from the United States, Italy and Spain. PBMCs, B-cell-depleted T cells, or T cells provided the cDNA or gDNA that made up the material.

CDR3 size: 17 residues. Germline V gene lookup returns CDR1 SGHRS and CDR2 YFSETQ. V lost 3 bases, J lost 1 base, and 2 bases stayed unmatched. This clone was picked up one time. How the authors handled the data: Quantification of nucleated cells was approximated via reference gene primer amplification. Sequencing was performed with immunoSEQ multiplex PCR; in TCRdb, only in-frame clones are kept and a portion is missing. D and trimming come from the DNA, and the V and J calls and clone size come from that table. This sample has about 78,000 clones, with 87% found just once. The TCR comes from a woman older than 75 with active or convalescent COVID-19. The rearrangement joins TRBV5-1 to TRBJ2-3; 16 bases agree with TRBD2. Sequenced material: peripheral blood. DNA for the CDR3: TGCGCCAGCAGCTCCGGGACTAGCGGGGGGGGCACAGATACGCAGTATTTT. Translated: CASSSGTSGGGTDTQYF.